This T cell receptor beta chain was identified during a study of CD8 T cells in Susac syndrome. Study-level information: Eight or nine of the sequenced Susac syndrome patients were in remission, and six had active disease. Treatment at blood withdrawal was none, corticosteroids, or intravenous immunoglobulin alone in Susac syndrome patients.

General study results and limits: Clonal expansion was not seen in any Susac syndrome CD4+ T cell repertoire.

The RNA input was roughly 0.45 to 1 ug, and it was reverse transcribed with random hexamers. Each CDR3 protein gets one entry after TCRdb re-called the immunoSEQ multiplex PCR reads with MiXCR. The repertoire holds about 190,000 distinct CDR3 sequences, roughly 90% seen once, with 0.087% in the top ten. Trimming took 7 bases from V and 4 from J, leaving 11 bases between them. There are 12 residues in the CDR3. CDR1 and CDR2 from the germline V gene are SGHNT and YYREEE (reference sequence). Details on this clonotype: Its target is not known.

V is TRBV5-4 and J is TRBJ1-1; D unresolved. Input material: CD4+ T cells from PBMCs. The sequence was collected from a human donor with Susac syndrome. CDR3 amino acids: CASGRRGTEAFF. Here the CDR3 DNA reads TGTGCCAGCGGACGGCGGGGCACTGAAGCTTTCTTT.